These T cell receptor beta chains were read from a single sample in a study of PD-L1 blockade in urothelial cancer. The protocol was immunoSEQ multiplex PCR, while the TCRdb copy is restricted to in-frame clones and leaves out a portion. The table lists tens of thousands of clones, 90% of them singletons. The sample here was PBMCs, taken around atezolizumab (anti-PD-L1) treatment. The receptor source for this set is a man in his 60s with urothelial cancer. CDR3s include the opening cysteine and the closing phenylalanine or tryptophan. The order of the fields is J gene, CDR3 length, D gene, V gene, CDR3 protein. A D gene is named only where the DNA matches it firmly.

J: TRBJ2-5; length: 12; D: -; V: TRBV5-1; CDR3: CASSSDKETQYF
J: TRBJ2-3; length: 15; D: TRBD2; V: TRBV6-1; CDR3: CASSGAGGWADTQYF
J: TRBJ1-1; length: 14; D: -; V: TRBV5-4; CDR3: CASRQDRPGTEAFF
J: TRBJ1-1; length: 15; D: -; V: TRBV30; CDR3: CCYRQGSGEGTEAFF
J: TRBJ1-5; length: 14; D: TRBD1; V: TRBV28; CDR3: CASSVRDSHQPQHF
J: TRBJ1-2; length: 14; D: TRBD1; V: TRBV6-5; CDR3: CASSDPGGFYGYTF
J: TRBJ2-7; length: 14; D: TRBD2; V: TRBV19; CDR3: CASSISGTAYEQYF
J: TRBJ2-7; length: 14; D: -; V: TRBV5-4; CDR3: CASSLGGGVNEQYF
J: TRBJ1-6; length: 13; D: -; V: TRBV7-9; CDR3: CASSSKAGSPLHF
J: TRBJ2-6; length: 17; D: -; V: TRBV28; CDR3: CASSPDSPFSGANVLTF
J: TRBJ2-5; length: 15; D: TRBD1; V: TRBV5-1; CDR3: CASSLAGQKQETQYF
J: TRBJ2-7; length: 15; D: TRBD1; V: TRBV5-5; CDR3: CASSSSGTGFYEQYF
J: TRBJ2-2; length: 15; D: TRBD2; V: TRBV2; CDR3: CASCGLAGNTGELFF
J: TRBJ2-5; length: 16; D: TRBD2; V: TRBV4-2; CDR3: CASSHVAGGPSETQYF
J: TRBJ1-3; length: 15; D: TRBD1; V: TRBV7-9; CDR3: CASRPSGGSGNTIYF
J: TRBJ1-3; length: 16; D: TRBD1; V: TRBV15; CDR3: CATSRGTGTVGNTIYF
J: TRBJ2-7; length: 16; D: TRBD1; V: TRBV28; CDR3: CASSSRQGSGRRDAYF
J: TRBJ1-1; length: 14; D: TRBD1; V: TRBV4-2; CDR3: CASSLGQVDTEAFF
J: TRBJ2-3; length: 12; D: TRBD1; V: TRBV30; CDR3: CACSLRGDTQYF
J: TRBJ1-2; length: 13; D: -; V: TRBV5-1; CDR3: CASSLVFQDGYTF
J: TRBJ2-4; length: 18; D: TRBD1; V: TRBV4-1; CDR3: CASSQTLTGAAAKNIQYF
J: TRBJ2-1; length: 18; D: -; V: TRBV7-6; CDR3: CASSLKVGDGLGLNEQFF
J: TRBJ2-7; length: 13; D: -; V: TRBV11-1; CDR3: CASSLGRSYEQYF
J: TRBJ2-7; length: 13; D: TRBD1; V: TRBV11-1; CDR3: CASSLDRGYEQYF
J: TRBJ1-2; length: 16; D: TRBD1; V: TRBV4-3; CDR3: CASSRGQAGANYGYTF
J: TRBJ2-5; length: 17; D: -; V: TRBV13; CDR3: CASSPSAKQGRRETQYF
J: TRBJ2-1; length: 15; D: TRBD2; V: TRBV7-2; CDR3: CASSLTSGGNNEQFF
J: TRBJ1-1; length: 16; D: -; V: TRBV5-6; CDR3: CASSYKRTGGNTEAFF
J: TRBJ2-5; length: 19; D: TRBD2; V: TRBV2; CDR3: CASSLTPGLAGAKAETQYF
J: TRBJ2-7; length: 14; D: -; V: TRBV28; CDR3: CASSTTPVTYEQYF
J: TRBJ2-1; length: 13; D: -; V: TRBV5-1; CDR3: CASSFSRPGVQFF
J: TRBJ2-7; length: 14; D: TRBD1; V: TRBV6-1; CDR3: CASRKTGESYEQYF
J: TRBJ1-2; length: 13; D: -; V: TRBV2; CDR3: CASSDAGAGGYTF
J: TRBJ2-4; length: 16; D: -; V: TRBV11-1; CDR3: CASSPHQGLAKNIQYF
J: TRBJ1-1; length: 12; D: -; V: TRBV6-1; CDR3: CASSALRGGAFF
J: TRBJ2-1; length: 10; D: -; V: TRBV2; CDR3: CASSEVWQFF
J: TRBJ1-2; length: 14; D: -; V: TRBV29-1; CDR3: CSVESMGSYYGYTF
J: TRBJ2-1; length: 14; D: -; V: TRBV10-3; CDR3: CAINPGGRYNEQFF
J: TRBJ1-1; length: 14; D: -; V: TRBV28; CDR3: CASSSSGQVRKAFF
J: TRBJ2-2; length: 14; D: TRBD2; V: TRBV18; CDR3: CASTREANTGELFF
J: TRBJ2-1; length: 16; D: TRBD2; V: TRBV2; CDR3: CASRALGGGGYNEQFF